This T cell receptor beta chain was identified during a study of T-cell reconstitution after alpha-beta-depleted transplantation in children. Study-wide results and caveats: At the one-year point after transplant, T-cell counts and TCRbeta diversity were found to come mostly from T cells that had been newly produced. At around two months after transplant, the alpha-beta T cells were reportedly derived from several hundred expanded clones that came from non-depleted graft cells. High day-60 TCRbeta diversity in some patients came from surviving recipient T cells and thymic progenitors.

The TCRbeta library incorporated unique molecular identifiers. TCRdb re-derived calls from the PCR reads in MiXCR, one entry per CDR3 protein. The sample has roughly 110,000 distinct CDR3 sequences, approximately 10% seen once; the top ten hold less than 40%. This clonotype has more than one count but fewer than ten. Its antigen remains unidentified. This CDR3 contains 12 residues. The germline V and J ends were trimmed by 0 bases and 4 bases, with 4 bases remaining between them. Per the germline V gene, CDR1 is ENHRY and CDR2 is SYGVKD. The receptor's source is a boy aged 2 to 10 with acute lymphoblastic leukemia, due to receive a stem cell transplant. The genes are TRBV10-3 and TRBJ2-7; no definite D call. The material was PBMCs, obtained before TCRalphabeta/CD19-depleted stem cell transplant. CDR3 protein: CAISESIYEQYF. For the CDR3, the DNA is TGTGCCATCAGTGAGTCGATTTACGAGCAGTACTTC.